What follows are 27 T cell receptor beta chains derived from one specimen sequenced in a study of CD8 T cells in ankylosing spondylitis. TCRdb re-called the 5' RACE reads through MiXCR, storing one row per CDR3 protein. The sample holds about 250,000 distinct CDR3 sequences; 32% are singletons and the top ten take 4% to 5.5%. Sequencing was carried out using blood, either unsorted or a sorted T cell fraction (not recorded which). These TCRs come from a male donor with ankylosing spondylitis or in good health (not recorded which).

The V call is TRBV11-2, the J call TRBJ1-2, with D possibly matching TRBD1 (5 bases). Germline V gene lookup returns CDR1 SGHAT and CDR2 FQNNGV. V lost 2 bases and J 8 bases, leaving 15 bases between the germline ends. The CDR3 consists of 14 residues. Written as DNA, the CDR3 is TGTGCCAGCAGCTTACGCCAGGGACCTCCAGGCTACACCTTC. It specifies CASSLRQGPPGYTF.

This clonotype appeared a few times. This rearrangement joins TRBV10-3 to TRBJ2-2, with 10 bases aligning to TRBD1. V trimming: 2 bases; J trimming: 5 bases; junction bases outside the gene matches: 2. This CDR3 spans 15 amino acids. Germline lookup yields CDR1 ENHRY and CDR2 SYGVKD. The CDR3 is CAISERQGATGELFF. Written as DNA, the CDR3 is TGTGCCATCAGTGAGAGACAGGGGGCTACCGGGGAGCTGTTTTTT.

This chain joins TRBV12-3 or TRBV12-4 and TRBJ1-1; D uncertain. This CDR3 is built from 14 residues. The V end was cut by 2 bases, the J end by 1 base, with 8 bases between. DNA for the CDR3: TGTGCCAGCAGTTTATGGGTTCCGAACACTGAAGCTTTCTTT. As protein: CASSLWVPNTEAFF.

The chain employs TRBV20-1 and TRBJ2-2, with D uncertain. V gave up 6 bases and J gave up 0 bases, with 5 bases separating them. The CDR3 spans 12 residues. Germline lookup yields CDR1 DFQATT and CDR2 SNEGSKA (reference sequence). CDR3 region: CSAQSNTGELFF. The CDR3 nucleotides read TGCAGTGCCCAGTCGAACACCGGGGAGCTGTTTTTT.

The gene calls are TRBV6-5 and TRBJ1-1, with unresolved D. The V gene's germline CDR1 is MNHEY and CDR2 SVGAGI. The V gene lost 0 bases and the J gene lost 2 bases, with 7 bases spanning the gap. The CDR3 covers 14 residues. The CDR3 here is CASSYSRSNTEAFF. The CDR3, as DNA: TGTGCCAGCAGTTACTCAAGGTCAAACACTGAAGCTTTCTTT.

CDR3 residues: CSVRLGSDQPQHF. The CDR3 bases are TGCAGCGTTCGCCTCGGCTCTGATCAGCCCCAGCATTTT. V gene TRBV29-1 combines with J gene TRBJ1-5; D call uncertain. The V gene's germline CDR1 is SQVTM and CDR2 ANQGSEA. Trimming removed 5 bases at V and 5 bases at J, with 13 bases between. This CDR3 is 13 amino acids long. The full variable domain, with the rest looked up from reference TRBV29-1 and TRBJ1-5, is SAVISQKPSRDICQRGTSLTIQCQVDSQVTMMFWYRQQPGQSLTLIATANQGSEATYESGFVIDKFPISRPNLTFSTLTVSNMSPEDSSIYLCSVRLGSDQPQHFGDGTRLSIL.

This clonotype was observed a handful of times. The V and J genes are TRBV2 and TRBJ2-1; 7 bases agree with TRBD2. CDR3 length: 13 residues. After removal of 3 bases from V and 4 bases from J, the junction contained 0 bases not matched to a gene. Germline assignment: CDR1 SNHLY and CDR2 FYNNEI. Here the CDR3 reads CASSEGGYNEQFF. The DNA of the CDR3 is TGTGCCAGCAGTGAGGGAGGGTACAATGAGCAGTTCTTC.

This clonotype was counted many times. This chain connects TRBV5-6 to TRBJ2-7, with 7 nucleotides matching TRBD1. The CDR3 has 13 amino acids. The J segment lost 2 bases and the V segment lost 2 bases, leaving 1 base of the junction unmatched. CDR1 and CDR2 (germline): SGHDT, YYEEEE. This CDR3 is CASSFGTAYEQYF. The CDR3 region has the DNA TGTGCCAGCAGCTTTGGGACAGCCTACGAGCAGTACTTC.

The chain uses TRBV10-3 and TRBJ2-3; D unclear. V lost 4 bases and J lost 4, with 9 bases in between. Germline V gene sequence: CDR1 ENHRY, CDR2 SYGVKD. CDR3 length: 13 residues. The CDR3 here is CAISVSDADTQYF. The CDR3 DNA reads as TGTGCCATCAGTGTAAGTGACGCAGATACGCAGTATTTT.

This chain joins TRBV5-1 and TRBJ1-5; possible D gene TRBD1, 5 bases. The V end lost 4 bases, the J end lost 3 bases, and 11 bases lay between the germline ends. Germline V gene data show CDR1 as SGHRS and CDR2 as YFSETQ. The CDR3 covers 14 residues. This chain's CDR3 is CASSTTGINQPQHF. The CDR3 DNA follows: TGCGCCAGCAGCACAACAGGTATCAATCAGCCCCAGCATTTT.

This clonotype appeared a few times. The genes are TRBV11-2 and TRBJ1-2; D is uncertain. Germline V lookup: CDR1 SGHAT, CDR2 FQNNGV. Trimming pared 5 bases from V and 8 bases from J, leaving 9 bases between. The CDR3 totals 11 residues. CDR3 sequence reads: CASSQNRGYTF. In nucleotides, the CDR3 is TGTGCCAGCAGCCAGAATAGAGGCTACACCTTC. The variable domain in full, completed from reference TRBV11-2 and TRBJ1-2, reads EAGVAQSPRYKIIEKRQSVAFWCNPISGHATLYWYQQILGQGPKLLIQFQNNGVVDDSQLPKDRFSAERLKGVDSTLKIQPAKLEDSAVYLCASSQNRGYTFGSGTRLTVV.

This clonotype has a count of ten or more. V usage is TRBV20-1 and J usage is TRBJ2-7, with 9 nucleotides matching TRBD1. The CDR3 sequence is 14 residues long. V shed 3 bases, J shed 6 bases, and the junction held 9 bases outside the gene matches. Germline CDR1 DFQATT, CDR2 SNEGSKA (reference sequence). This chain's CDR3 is CSASVGTGSLEQYF. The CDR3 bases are TGCAGTGCTAGCGTGGGGACAGGGTCTCTCGAGCAGTACTTC.

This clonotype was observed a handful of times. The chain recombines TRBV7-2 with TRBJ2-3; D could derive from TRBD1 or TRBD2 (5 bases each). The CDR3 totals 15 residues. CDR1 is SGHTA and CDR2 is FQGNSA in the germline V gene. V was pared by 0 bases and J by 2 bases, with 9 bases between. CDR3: CASSLAGPITDTQYF. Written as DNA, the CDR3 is TGTGCCAGCAGCTTAGCGGGACCCATCACAGATACGCAGTATTTT.

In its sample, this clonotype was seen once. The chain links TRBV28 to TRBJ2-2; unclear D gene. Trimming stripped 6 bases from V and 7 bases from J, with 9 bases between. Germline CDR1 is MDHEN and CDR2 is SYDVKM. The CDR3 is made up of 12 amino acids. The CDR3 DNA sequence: TGTGCCAGCAGCTCCATCCACGGGGAGCTGTTTTTT. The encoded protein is CASSSIHGELFF.

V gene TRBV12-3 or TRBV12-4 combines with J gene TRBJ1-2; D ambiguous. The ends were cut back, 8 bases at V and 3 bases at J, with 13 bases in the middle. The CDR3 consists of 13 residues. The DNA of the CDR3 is TGTGCCAGCTCTGAGCCCTTCGACTATGGCTACACCTTC. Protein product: CASSEPFDYGYTF.

The chain's CDR3 is CSAAGPLLDTQYF. The CDR3 DNA reads as TGCAGTGCTGCAGGACCCTTATTAGATACGCAGTATTTT. This chain joins TRBV20-1 and TRBJ2-3; D gene unclear. There are 13 residues in the CDR3. V gave up 5 bases and J gave up 5 bases, with 14 bases separating them. CDR1 DFQATT and CDR2 SNEGSKA come from the germline V gene (reference sequence).

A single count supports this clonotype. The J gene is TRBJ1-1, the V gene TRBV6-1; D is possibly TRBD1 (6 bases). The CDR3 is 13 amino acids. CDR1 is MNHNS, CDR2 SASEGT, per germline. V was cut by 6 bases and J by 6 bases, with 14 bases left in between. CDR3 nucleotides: TGTGCCAGCAGACCGGACAGTTCTTCTGAAGCTTTCTTT. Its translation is CASRPDSSSEAFF.

The CDR3 DNA reads TGTGCCAGCAGCTTCGGACTAGCGGGGGACTTACCCTCCTACGAGCAGTACTTC. It translates to CASSFGLAGDLPSYEQYF. This chain joins TRBV7-3 and TRBJ2-7, with 13 nucleotides matching TRBD2. Germline CDR1 and CDR2: SGHTA and FQGTGA. The CDR3 is made up of 18 amino acids. Trimming took 3 bases from V and 0 from J; bases not matched to a gene: 8.

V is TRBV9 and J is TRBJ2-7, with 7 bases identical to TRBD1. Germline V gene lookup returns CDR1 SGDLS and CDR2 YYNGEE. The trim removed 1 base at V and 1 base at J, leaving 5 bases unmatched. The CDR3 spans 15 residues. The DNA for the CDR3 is TGTGCCAGCAGCGTAACGCCGGGACAGTCCTACGAGCAGTACTTC. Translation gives CASSVTPGQSYEQYF.

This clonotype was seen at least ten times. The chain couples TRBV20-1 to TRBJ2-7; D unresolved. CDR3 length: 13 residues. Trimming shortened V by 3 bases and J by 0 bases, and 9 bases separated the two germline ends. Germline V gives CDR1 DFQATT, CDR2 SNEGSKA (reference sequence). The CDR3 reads CSARKPSSYEQYF. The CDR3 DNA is TGCAGTGCTAGGAAACCAAGCTCCTACGAGCAGTACTTC.

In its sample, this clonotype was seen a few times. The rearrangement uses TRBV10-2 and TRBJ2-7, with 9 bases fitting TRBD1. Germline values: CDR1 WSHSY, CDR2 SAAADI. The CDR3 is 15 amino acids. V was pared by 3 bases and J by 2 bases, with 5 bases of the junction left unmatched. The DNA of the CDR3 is TGCGCCAGCAGTGATGCGGACAGGGGCACCTACGAGCAGTACTTC. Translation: CASSDADRGTYEQYF.

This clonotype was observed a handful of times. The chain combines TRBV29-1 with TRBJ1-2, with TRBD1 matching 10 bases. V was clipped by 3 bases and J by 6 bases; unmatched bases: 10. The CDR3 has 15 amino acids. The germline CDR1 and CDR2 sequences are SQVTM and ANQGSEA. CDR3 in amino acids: CSVDGLLDRGNGYTF. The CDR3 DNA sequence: TGCAGCGTTGATGGCCTCCTGGACAGGGGGAATGGCTACACCTTC. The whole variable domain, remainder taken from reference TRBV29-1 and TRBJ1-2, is SAVISQKPSRDICQRGTSLTIQCQVDSQVTMMFWYRQQPGQSLTLIATANQGSEATYESGFVIDKFPISRPNLTFSTLTVSNMSPEDSSIYLCSVDGLLDRGNGYTFGSGTRLTVV.

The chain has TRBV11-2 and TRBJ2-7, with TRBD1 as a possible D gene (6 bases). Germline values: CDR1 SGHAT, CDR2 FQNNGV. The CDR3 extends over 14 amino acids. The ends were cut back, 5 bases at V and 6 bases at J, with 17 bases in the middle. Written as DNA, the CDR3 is TGTGCCAGCAGCGGTATCAGGGGCCTCGGCGAGCAGTACTTC. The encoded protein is CASSGIRGLGEQYF.

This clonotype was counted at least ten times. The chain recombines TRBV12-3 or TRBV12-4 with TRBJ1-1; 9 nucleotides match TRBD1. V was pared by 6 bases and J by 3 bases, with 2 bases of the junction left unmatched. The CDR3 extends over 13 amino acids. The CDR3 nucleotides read TGTGCCAGCAGGTGGACAGGGGACACTGAAGCTTTCTTT. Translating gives CASRWTGDTEAFF.

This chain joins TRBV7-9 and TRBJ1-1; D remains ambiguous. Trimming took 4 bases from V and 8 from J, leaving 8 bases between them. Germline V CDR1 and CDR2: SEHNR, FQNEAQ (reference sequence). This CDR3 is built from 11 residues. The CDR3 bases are TGTGCCAGCAGCTCCGGGCCCGAAGCTTTCTTT. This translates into CASSSGPEAFF.

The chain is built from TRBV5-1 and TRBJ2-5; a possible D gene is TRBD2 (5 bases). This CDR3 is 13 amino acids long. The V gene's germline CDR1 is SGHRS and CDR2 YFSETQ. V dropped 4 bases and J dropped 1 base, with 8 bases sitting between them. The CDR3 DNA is TGCGCCAGCAGCACTAGACTCCAAGAGACCCAGTACTTC. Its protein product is CASSTRLQETQYF.

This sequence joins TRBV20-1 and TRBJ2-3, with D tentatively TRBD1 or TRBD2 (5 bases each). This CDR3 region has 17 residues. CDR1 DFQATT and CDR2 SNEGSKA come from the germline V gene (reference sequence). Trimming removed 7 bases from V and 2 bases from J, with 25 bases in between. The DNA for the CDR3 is TGCAGTGTACCGGGACCCTACCTCCCGGGTAACACAGATACGCAGTATTTT. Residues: CSVPGPYLPGNTDTQYF.